The text below deals with one TCR beta chain. What it binds is unknown. The junction departs from the called germline gene at one end, perhaps through a read error. The record originates from a study of early T cells in non-severe SARS-CoV-2 infection. Regarding the study as a whole: Private and CD4 specificities were missed by VDJdb matching, skewed to anti-spike CD8.

As part of library construction, unique molecular identifiers were attached to individual cDNA molecules. TCRdb passed the 5' RACE reads through MiXCR, listing each CDR3 protein once. Among tens of thousands of distinct CDR3 sequences listed, approximately 15% were seen once. The germline CDR1 and CDR2 sequences are MNHEY and SVGAGI. CDR3 length equals 19 residues. The chain is built from TRBV6-5 and TRBJ2-6; possibly TRBD2 for D (7 bases). Material for sequencing was whole blood. The clonotype was recovered from an adult who was a healthcare worker with PCR-confirmed SARS-CoV-2 infection or an uninfected control (not recorded which). In nucleotides, the CDR3 is TGTACCAGCAGTTCAAGGGGGGGAAACCGGAAAACTGGGGCCAACGTCCTGACTTTC. Translating it yields CTSSSRGGNRKTGANVLTF.